This entry lists 24 T cell receptor beta chains sequenced from one sample in a study of human T cells and chemical hapten exposure. TCRdb recomputed calls from the RACE reads with MiXCR, one row per CDR3 protein. This table has 370,000 or so distinct CDR3 sequences, roughly 5% appearing once. Time point noted: patch test 1, 2 weeks after DPC sensitization. Treatment specified: therapeutic diphenylcyclopropenone sensitization with weekly scalp DPC. The input for sequencing was whole blood, taken in connection with sensitization to the hapten diphenylcyclopropenone (DPC). The receptor source for this set is a woman aged 45 to 65 with alopecia areata. Some clones in this sample may be carry-over from other donors' samples.

This clonotype was picked up many times. The chain links TRBV12-3 or TRBV12-4 to TRBJ1-6; D not certain. Trimming left V 8 bases short and J 7 bases short, with 9 bases between. This CDR3 region has 12 residues. CDR3 in amino acids: CASFTPNSPLHF. CDR3 nucleotides: TGTGCCAGCTTTACCCCGAATTCACCCCTCCACTTT.

CDR3 coding DNA: TGTGCCAGCAGCTTAGAGGGCAGGAACTATGGCTACACCTTC. This gives the protein CASSLEGRNYGYTF. The gene calls are TRBV7-2 and TRBJ1-2; unclear D gene. The CDR3 has 14 amino acids. The germline V gene has CDR1 SGHTA and CDR2 FQGNSA. Trimming took off 1 base at V and 2 bases at J, with 8 bases between the two ends.

This clonotype was found a few times. The J gene is TRBJ1-2, the V gene TRBV30; D is unresolved. The germline V and J ends were trimmed by 4 bases and 8 bases, with 14 bases remaining between them. CDR1 is GTSNPN, CDR2 SVGIG, per germline (reference sequence). The CDR3 has 12 amino acids. CDR3 sequence reads: CAWTGPQEGYTF. The CDR3 coding sequence is TGTGCCTGGACCGGGCCCCAGGAGGGCTACACCTTC.

This clonotype has at least ten counts. This chain uses TRBV15 with TRBJ1-4, with D hard to call. The V gene lost 3 bases and the J gene lost 6 bases, with 8 bases spanning the gap. The CDR3 extends over 13 amino acids. Germline V gene sequence: CDR1 LNHNV, CDR2 YYDKDF (reference sequence). The DNA of the CDR3 is TGTGCCACCAGCAGTGGTTACGATGAAAAACTGTTTTTT. Residues: CATSSGYDEKLFF.

This clonotype was seen repeatedly, ten times or more. V usage is TRBV12-5 and J usage is TRBJ1-1, with 7 positions matching TRBD1. Germline V gives CDR1 LGHNT, CDR2 FRNRAP. CDR3 length: 13 residues. With 5 bases clipped from V and 5 bases from J, the junction kept 5 bases outside the gene matches. The CDR3 reads CASGGGTETEAFF. The CDR3 DNA is TGTGCTAGTGGTGGGGGGACAGAGACTGAAGCTTTCTTT.

This clonotype was seen many times. The chain uses TRBV6-6 and TRBJ2-5, with D unresolved. Germline CDR1 is MNHNY and CDR2 is SVGAGI (reference sequence). V dropped 4 bases and J dropped 2 bases, with 5 bases sitting between them. CDR3 size: 12 residues. CDR3: CASSFQQETQYF. As DNA, the CDR3 is TGTGCCAGCAGTTTCCAGCAAGAGACCCAGTACTTC.

This clonotype has only a few counts. V and J are TRBV18 and TRBJ1-1, with 8 positions matching TRBD1. V lost 7 bases and J lost 1; bases outside the gene matches: 8. Germline CDR1 and CDR2: KGHSH and LQKENI. This CDR3 is 15 amino acids long. The chain's CDR3 is CASFTGQAKNTEAFF. In nucleotides, the CDR3 is TGTGCCAGCTTCACGGGACAGGCGAAGAACACTGAAGCTTTCTTT.

This clonotype was seen more than once but under ten times. The J gene is TRBJ2-5, the V gene TRBV7-9; TRBD1 matches at 9 bases. Germline V lookup: CDR1 SEHNR, CDR2 FQNEAQ (reference sequence). The CDR3 covers 15 residues. V gave up 3 bases and J gave up 3 bases; unmatched junction bases: 5. CDR3 residues: CASSFTGGRKETQYF. The CDR3 bases are TGTGCCAGCAGCTTTACAGGGGGCAGAAAAGAGACCCAGTACTTC.

There are a few counts of this clonotype. This chain uses TRBV12-5 with TRBJ2-3, with 9 nucleotides matching TRBD1. The CDR3 sequence is 16 residues long. J was trimmed by 1 base and V by 6 bases; bases with no gene match: 8. Germline V CDR1 and CDR2: LGHNT, FRNRAP. This chain's CDR3 is CASGAGQGPGTDTQYF. The DNA for the CDR3 is TGTGCTAGTGGGGCCGGACAGGGGCCGGGCACAGATACGCAGTATTTT.

This clonotype was observed many times. V and J are TRBV27 and TRBJ1-1; 7 nucleotides match TRBD1. The CDR3 loop spans 16 amino acids. Germline CDR1 reads MNHEY; CDR2 reads SMNVEV (reference sequence). V lost 5 bases to trimming and J lost 1 base; unmatched junction nucleotides: 10. The CDR3 coding sequence is TGTGCCAGCAGTCCCCGGACAGGAAGACGGAACACTGAAGCTTTCTTT. It translates to CASSPRTGRRNTEAFF.

In its sample, this clonotype was seen many times. The chain carries TRBV28 and TRBJ1-2, with D hard to call. Trimming pared 6 bases from V and 1 base from J, leaving 6 bases between. This CDR3 spans 12 amino acids. Germline CDR1 MDHEN, CDR2 SYDVKM. DNA of the CDR3: TGTGCCAGCAGACACAGTAACTATGGCTACACCTTC. Encoded protein: CASRHSNYGYTF.

The table lists this clonotype with many counts. This chain links TRBV12-3 or TRBV12-4 with TRBJ1-5; no reliable D call. CDR3 length equals 15 residues. The germline V and J ends were trimmed by 7 bases and 0 bases, with 13 bases remaining between them. Written as DNA, the CDR3 is TGTGCCAGCATAAGTTCCCGCAATAGCAATCAGCCCCAGCATTTT. Translated: CASISSRNSNQPQHF.

This clonotype was detected many times. A read error may account for a junction end that differs from germline. This chain connects TRBV13 to TRBJ2-1; tentative D call: TRBD2 (5 bases). The germline V gene has CDR1 PRHDT and CDR2 FYEKMQ (reference sequence). The CDR3 contains 12 residues. This CDR3 is CASSLGLAEQFF. CDR3 coding DNA: TGTGCCAGCAGCCTAGGACTCGCAGAGCAGTTCTTC.

Notes on this clonotype: A much larger clone sits a single nucleotide away, making a read error possible. The gene calls are TRBV12-3 or TRBV12-4 and TRBJ2-7; D uncertain. The CDR3 consists of 12 residues. Here the CDR3 reads CPSSLGAHEQYF. CDR3 in DNA: TGTCCCAGCAGTTTGGGTGCCCACGAGCAGTACTTC.

This clonotype was counted only a few times. The chain joins TRBV6-5 to TRBJ1-1, with D uncertain. Germline assignment: CDR1 MNHEY and CDR2 SVGAGI. V was shortened by 10 bases and J by 4 bases, with 10 bases between the two germline ends. The CDR3 contains 11 residues. In DNA, the CDR3 is TGTGCCACCTGGGAGGGCACTGAAGCTTTCTTT. This sequence encodes CATWEGTEAFF.

The chain combines TRBV20-1 with TRBJ2-7; 11 bases are shared with TRBD2. In germline, CDR1 is DFQATT, CDR2 SNEGSKA (reference sequence). V dropped 6 bases and J dropped 7; count of bases not matched to a gene: 8. The CDR3 is 13 residues long. CDR3 in DNA: TGCAGTGCCCCACTAGCGGGAGTAAGGGAGCAGTACTTC. Residues: CSAPLAGVREQYF.

The rearrangement links TRBV6-1 to TRBJ1-5; D call uncertain. Germline V CDR1 and CDR2: MNHNS, SASEGT. Trimming removed 1 base from V and 2 bases from J, with 18 bases in between. CDR3 length equals 18 residues. CDR3 loop: CASSEEGSPIIGNQPQHF. CDR3 bases: TGTGCCAGCAGTGAAGAGGGATCCCCCATAATTGGCAATCAGCCCCAGCATTTT.

This clonotype appeared a few times. The J gene is TRBJ1-1, the V gene TRBV12-3 or TRBV12-4, with 7 bases that match TRBD1. The CDR3 totals 15 residues. V was pared by 5 bases and J by 1 base, with 7 bases of the junction left unmatched. The CDR3 DNA reads as TGTGCCAGCAGTCCCAGACAGGGAGGGAACACTGAAGCTTTCTTT. Translated, it gives CASSPRQGGNTEAFF.

This clonotype showed up many times. The chain employs TRBV29-1 and TRBJ1-2; D gene uncertain. Trimming stripped 0 bases from V and 8 bases from J, with 7 bases between. Germline CDR1 and CDR2: SQVTM and ANQGSEA. This CDR3 comprises 11 residues. The DNA of the CDR3 is TGCAGCGTTGAAGACACCCCCGGCTACACCTTC. This codes for CSVEDTPGYTF.

This clonotype was counted many times. V is TRBV10-3 and J is TRBJ2-1; D unresolved. The V end lost 4 bases, the J end lost 0 bases, and 19 bases lay between the germline ends. The CDR3 extends over 18 amino acids. Germline CDR1 is ENHRY and CDR2 is SYGVKD. This chain's CDR3 is CAISGPLTPVSSYNEQFF. CDR3 in DNA: TGTGCCATCAGTGGGCCCCTAACCCCCGTGAGCTCCTACAATGAGCAGTTCTTC.

V and J are TRBV20-1 and TRBJ2-3; 7 nucleotides match TRBD1. The CDR3 consists of 14 residues. Per the germline V gene, CDR1 is DFQATT and CDR2 is SNEGSKA (reference sequence). The trim removed 7 bases at V and 3 bases at J, leaving 10 bases unmatched. CDR3 residues: CSVPRGSATDTQYF. CDR3 nucleotide sequence: TGCAGTGTTCCCAGGGGGAGCGCTACAGATACGCAGTATTTT.

J is TRBJ2-7 and V is TRBV7-9; 7 bases agree with TRBD1. The germline V gene has CDR1 SEHNR and CDR2 FQNEAQ (reference sequence). The length of the CDR3 is 15 residues. V trimming: 0 bases; J trimming: 6 bases; junction bases outside the gene matches: 8. CDR3 sequence: CASSLATGTAGEQYF. In nucleotides, the CDR3 is TGTGCCAGCAGCTTAGCAACCGGGACAGCAGGCGAGCAGTACTTC.

This clonotype has more than one count but fewer than ten. The chain employs TRBV29-1 and TRBJ1-2; 9 positions agree with TRBD1. V trimming: 7 bases; J trimming: 8 bases; junction bases outside the gene matches: 14. There are 14 residues in the CDR3. The germline CDR1 and CDR2 sequences are SQVTM and ANQGSEA. As DNA, the CDR3 is TGCAGCGCTATGACAGGGGGGCTATCATTGGGCTACACCTTC. This encodes CSAMTGGLSLGYTF.

This clonotype was seen a few times. V gene TRBV10-3 combines with J gene TRBJ1-4, with 9 bases identical to TRBD1. The CDR3 totals 15 residues. Germline V gene lookup returns CDR1 ENHRY and CDR2 SYGVKD. V was clipped by 3 bases and J by 8 bases; unmatched bases: 7. The CDR3 DNA reads as TGTGCCATCAGTGATCCGGGACAGGGAGAGGAAAAACTGTTTTTT. Translating gives CAISDPGQGEEKLFF.